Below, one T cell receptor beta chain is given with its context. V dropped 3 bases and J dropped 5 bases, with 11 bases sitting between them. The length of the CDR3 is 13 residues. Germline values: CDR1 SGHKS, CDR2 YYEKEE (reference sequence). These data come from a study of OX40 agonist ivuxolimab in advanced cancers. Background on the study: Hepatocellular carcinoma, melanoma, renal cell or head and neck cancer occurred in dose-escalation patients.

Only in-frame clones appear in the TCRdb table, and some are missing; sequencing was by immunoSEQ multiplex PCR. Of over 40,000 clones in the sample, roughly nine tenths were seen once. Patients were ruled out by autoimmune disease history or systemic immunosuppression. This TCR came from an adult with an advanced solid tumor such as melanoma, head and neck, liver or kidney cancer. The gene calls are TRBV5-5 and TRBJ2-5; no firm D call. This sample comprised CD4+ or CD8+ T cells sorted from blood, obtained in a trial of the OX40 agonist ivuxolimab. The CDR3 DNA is TGTGCCAGCAGCTGGGGAATCCCCGAGACCCAGTACTTC. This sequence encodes CASSWGIPETQYF.